This T cell receptor beta chain is drawn from a study of T cell responses to AZD1222 COVID-19 vaccine. About this clone: What it binds is not known.

General observations from the study: Donors in the cohort were predominantly white British and more often female, and clonal diversity was possibly underestimated. The breadth and depth of Spike-specific TCRs increased once two AZD1222 doses had been given.

Profiling relied on immunoSEQ multiplex PCR, and the TCRdb table lists in-frame clones only, not all of them. The table has some 150,000 clones, 90% to 95% seen once; the top ten hold approximately 5%. CDR1 PRHDT and CDR2 FYEKMQ come from the germline V gene (reference sequence). The V and J ends lost 9 bases and 2 bases, in that order; junction bases with no gene match: 11. The CDR3 consists of 15 residues. V usage is TRBV13 and J usage is TRBJ2-3; TRBD1 agrees at 7 bases. Source: peripheral blood, taken on day 0 of AZD1222 vaccination. This TCR was sampled from an adult in good health. CDR3 coding DNA: TGTGCCAGTAGGATACAGGGGACACACACAGATACGCAGTATTTT. Translating gives CASRIQGTHTDTQYF. The complete variable domain, with remaining parts taken from reference TRBV13 and TRBJ2-3, reads AAGVIQSPRHLIKEKRETATLKCYPIPRHDTVYWYQQGPGQDPQFLISFYEKMQSDKGSIPDRFSAQQFSDYHSELNMSSLELGDSALYFCASRIQGTHTDTQYFGPGTRLTVL.